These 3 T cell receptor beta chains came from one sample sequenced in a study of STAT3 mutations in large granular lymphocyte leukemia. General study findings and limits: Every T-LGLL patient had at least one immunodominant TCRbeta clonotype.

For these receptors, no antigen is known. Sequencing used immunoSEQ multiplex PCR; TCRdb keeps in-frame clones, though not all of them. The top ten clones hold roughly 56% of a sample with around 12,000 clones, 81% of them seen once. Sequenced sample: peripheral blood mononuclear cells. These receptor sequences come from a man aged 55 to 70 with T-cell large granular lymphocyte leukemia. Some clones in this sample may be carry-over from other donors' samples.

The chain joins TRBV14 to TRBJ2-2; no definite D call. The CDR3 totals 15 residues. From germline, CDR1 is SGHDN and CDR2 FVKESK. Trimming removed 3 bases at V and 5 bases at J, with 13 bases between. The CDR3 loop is CASSHRPKRTGELFF. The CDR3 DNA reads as TGTGCCAGCAGCCACAGGCCAAAAAGGACCGGGGAGCTGTTTTTT.

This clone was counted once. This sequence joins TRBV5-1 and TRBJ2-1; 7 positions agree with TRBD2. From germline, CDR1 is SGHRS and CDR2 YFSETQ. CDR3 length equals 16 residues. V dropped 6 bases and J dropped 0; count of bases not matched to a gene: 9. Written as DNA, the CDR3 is TGCGCCAGCATGGGTCTAGCGGTCGACTCCTACAATGAGCAGTTCTTC. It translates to CASMGLAVDSYNEQFF.

The CDR3 reads CAWSVKQVDYGYTF. The CDR3 DNA follows: TGTGCCTGGAGTGTAAAGCAGGTAGACTATGGCTACACCTTC. The chain joins TRBV30 to TRBJ1-2, with D unclear. Germline CDR1 GTSNPN, CDR2 SVGIG (reference sequence). The length of the CDR3 is 14 residues. Trimming pared 0 bases from V and 3 bases from J, leaving 11 bases between.